The T cell receptor beta chain under discussion was sequenced for a study of human T cells and chemical hapten exposure. In germline, CDR1 is SGHKS, CDR2 YYEKEE (reference sequence). Germline trimming cut 2 bases from V and 4 bases from J; bases unmatched to any gene: 7. The CDR3 contains 15 residues. MiXCR, run by TCRdb on the RACE reads, gives a single entry per CDR3 protein. The table shows about 90,000 distinct CDR3 sequences, with 11% occurring only once. This clonotype was found many times. This sample's time point: patch test 3, about 24 weeks after DPC sensitization. Specified treatment: therapeutic diphenylcyclopropenone sensitization with weekly scalp DPC.

This receptor was identified in a woman in her 30s with alopecia areata. Some clones in this sample may be carry-over from other donors' samples. Sequencing was performed on whole blood, taken in connection with sensitization to the hapten diphenylcyclopropenone (DPC). J is TRBJ2-3 and V is TRBV5-5; 7 bases line up with TRBD1. The CDR3 reads CASSFPDRDPDTQYF. CDR3 nucleotide sequence: TGTGCCAGCAGCTTCCCCGACAGGGATCCAGATACGCAGTATTTT.